Each of the 9 T cell receptor beta chains below was sequenced from the same sample in a study of shared clonotypes between healthy human individuals. As defined, naive CD8 cells were CD45RO-negative and positively selected for CCR7, with terminally differentiated effector memory CD45RA+ cells excluded. Using immunoSEQ multiplex PCR, the repertoire was profiled, and TCRdb retains in-frame clones only, with some absent. The sample includes 550,000 to 650,000 clones, about 96% seen only once; the top ten take about 0.11%. Specimen: naive CD8+ T cells sorted from blood. The receptor set was obtained from a woman aged 25 to 45 in good health.

The DNA for the CDR3 is TGTGCCAGCAAAGCGGGCAACTACAATGAGCAGTTCTTC. It yields the protein CASKAGNYNEQFF. This chain links TRBV11-2 with TRBJ2-1; D is possibly TRBD2 (6 bases). CDR1 is SGHAT, CDR2 FQNNGV, per germline. V was clipped by 7 bases and J by 3 bases, with 10 bases between them. This CDR3 has 13 amino acids. Supplemented by reference TRBV11-2 and TRBJ2-1, the full variable domain reads EAGVAQSPRYKIIEKRQSVAFWCNPISGHATLYWYQQILGQGPKLLIQFQNNGVVDDSQLPKDRFSAERLKGVDSTLKIQPAKLEDSAVYLCASKAGNYNEQFFGPGTRLTVL.

This chain uses TRBV28 with TRBJ1-4; TRBD1 matches 8 bases. Trimming cost V 6 bases and J 2 bases; bases outside gene matches: 14. Looked up from germline, CDR1 is MDHEN and CDR2 is SYDVKM. This CDR3 has 18 amino acids. The CDR3 region has the DNA TGTGCCAGCAGACACTTCCAGGGGGCAGGTTTGACTAATGAAAAACTGTTTTTT. It translates to CASRHFQGAGLTNEKLFF. Looking up the rest from reference TRBV28 and TRBJ1-4 gives the full variable domain: DVKVTQSSRYLVKRTGEKVFLECVQDMDHENMFWYRQDPGLGLRLIYFSYDVKMKEKGDIPEGYSVSREKKERFSLILESASTNQTSMYLCASRHFQGAGLTNEKLFFGSGTQLSVL.

The rearrangement joins TRBV7-9 to TRBJ2-7; 7 positions agree with TRBD2. The V segment lost 5 bases and the J segment 1 base; nucleotides outside the gene matches: 11. Germline V gene sequence: CDR1 SEHNR, CDR2 FQNEAQ (reference sequence). The CDR3 is 16 amino acids. The CDR3 nucleotides are TGTGCCAGCAGCCCGCCTACTAGCGAGTTTTCCTACGAGCAGTACTTC. This codes for CASSPPTSEFSYEQYF.

The V gene is TRBV30, the J gene TRBJ2-5; TRBD2 matches 9 bases. The CDR3 totals 15 residues. Per germline, CDR1 GTSNPN and CDR2 SVGIG (reference sequence). V trimming: 3 bases; J trimming: 1 base; junction bases outside the gene matches: 6. The CDR3: CAWRATSGGQETQYF. CDR3 DNA: TGTGCCTGGAGGGCGACTAGCGGAGGCCAAGAGACCCAGTACTTC.

The rearrangement links TRBV7-8 to TRBJ2-7; a weak D match, TRBD2 (6 bases). Germline CDR1 and CDR2: SGHVS and FQNEAQ. V lost 5 bases and J lost 3, with 20 bases in between. The CDR3 has 16 amino acids. CDR3 loop: CASSRMRDSPDYEQYF. CDR3 bases: TGTGCCAGCAGCCGAATGAGGGACTCCCCCGACTACGAGCAGTACTTC.

The chain has TRBV10-1 and TRBJ2-1, with D possibly being TRBD2 (5 bases). The V gene's germline CDR1 is WNHNN and CDR2 SYGVQD (reference sequence). The CDR3 is 13 amino acids. With 6 bases removed from V and 5 bases from J, the gap between germline ends came to 11 bases. In DNA, the CDR3 is TGCGCCAGCAGCCCCGGACTTGACAATGAGCAGTTCTTC. Translation gives CASSPGLDNEQFF.

This sequence joins TRBV2 and TRBJ2-7, with 7 nucleotides matching TRBD2. Germline V CDR1 and CDR2: SNHLY, FYNNEI. J was trimmed by 7 bases and V by 4 bases; bases with no gene match: 13. CDR3 length: 15 amino acids. The CDR3 DNA reads TGTGCCAGCAGTGTAAGACTAGCCTCCTTAAGAGAGCAGTACTTC. It encodes CASSVRLASLREQYF.

This clone was seen once. This chain joins TRBV6-5 and TRBJ2-3; no reliable D call. The CDR3 is 14 residues long. Germline V gives CDR1 MNHEY, CDR2 SVGAGI. Trimming took 4 bases from V and 0 from J, leaving 8 bases between them. CDR3 coding DNA: TGTGCCAGCAGTTTACTGTCGAGCACAGATACGCAGTATTTT. It translates to CASSLLSSTDTQYF.

The V gene is TRBV5-1, the J gene TRBJ1-4; unclear D gene. Germline V lookup: CDR1 SGHRS, CDR2 YFSETQ. This CDR3 region has 17 residues. V gave up 1 base and J gave up 0 bases, with 13 bases separating them. CDR3 in amino acids: CASSLSATLATNEKLFF. The DNA of the CDR3 is TGCGCCAGCAGCTTGTCCGCGACTCTTGCAACTAATGAAAAACTGTTTTTT.